In this sample, the clone carrying this T cell receptor (beta chain) turned up a few times. Next came a second PCR, run for roughly 6 to 11 cycles, which used a sample-barcoded 5' primer along with a J-beta primer mix. TCRdb re-analysed the 5' RACE reads in MiXCR, keeping a single row per CDR3 protein. The sample lists around 1,800,000 distinct CDR3 sequences, more than 35% seen once, with 23% in the top ten. These data originate in a study of blood T cells in healthy people across ages. After removal of 6 bases from V and 2 bases from J, the junction contained 10 bases not matched to a gene. This CDR3 contains 15 residues. Germline V gene data show CDR1 as SGHTA and CDR2 as FQGNSA.

The TCR originated in a human donor in good health. The source material was blood. J is TRBJ2-7 and V is TRBV7-2; 7 bases fit TRBD1. CDR3: CASRETGKIPYEQYF. The CDR3 DNA reads as TGTGCCAGCAGAGAGACAGGGAAAATTCCCTACGAGCAGTACTTC. The full variable domain, its missing parts supplied by reference TRBV7-2 and TRBJ2-7, is GAGVSQSPSNKVTEKGKDVELRCDPISGHTALYWYRQSLGQGLEFLIYFQGNSAPDKSGLPSDRFSAERTGGSVSTLTIQRTQQEDSAVYLCASRETGKIPYEQYFGPGTRLTVT.